This T cell receptor beta chain was found in a study of blood T cells in healthy people across ages. Study outcomes and limitations: Estimates based on one million T cells were treated as lower bounds.

This clonotype occurred many times. The target antigen is unknown. The CDR3 extends over 15 amino acids. Germline lookup yields CDR1 LGHNA and CDR2 YNFKEQ. V gave up 2 bases and J gave up 3 bases; unmatched junction bases: 7. Drawing of peripheral blood yielded roughly 10 milliliters from each donor. Alongside a J-beta primer mix, a sample-barcoded 5' primer served in a second PCR lasting about 6 to 11 cycles. The template-switch adaptor, which had 12 random nucleotides, put a tag on each cDNA molecule. Each CDR3 protein gets one entry after TCRdb re-called the 5' RACE reads with MiXCR. The profile shows 1.4 million or so distinct CDR3 sequences, less than 45% of them singletons.

The sample comprised blood. This chain uses TRBV4-2 with TRBJ2-7; the match to TRBD1 covers 7 bases. The receptor's source is a woman aged 18-29 years in good health. In DNA form, the CDR3 reads TGTGCCAGCAGCCAATACTCAGGGGGAGTCTACGAGCAGTACTTC. It is translated as CASSQYSGGVYEQYF.